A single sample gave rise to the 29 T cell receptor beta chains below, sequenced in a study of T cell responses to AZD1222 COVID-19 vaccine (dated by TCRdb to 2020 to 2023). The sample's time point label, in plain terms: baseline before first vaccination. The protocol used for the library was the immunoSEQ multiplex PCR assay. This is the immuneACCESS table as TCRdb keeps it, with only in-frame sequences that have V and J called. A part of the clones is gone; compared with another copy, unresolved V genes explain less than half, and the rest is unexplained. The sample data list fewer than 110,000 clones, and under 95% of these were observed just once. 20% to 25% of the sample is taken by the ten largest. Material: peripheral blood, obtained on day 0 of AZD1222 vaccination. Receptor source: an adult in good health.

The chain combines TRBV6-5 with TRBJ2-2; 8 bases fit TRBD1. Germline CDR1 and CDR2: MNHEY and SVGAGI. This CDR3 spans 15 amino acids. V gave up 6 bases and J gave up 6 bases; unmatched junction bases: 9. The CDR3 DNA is TGTGCCAGCAGACTTCCGGGACAGGTTCCCGGGGAGCTGTTTTTT. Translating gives CASRLPGQVPGELFF.

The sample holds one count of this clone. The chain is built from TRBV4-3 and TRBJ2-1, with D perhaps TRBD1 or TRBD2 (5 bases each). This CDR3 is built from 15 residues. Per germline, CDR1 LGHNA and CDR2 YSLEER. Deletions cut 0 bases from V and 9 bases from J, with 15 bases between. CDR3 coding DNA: TGCGCCAGCAGCCAAGATCTGAGGGGATTGGGTGAGCAGTTCTTC. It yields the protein CASSQDLRGLGEQFF.

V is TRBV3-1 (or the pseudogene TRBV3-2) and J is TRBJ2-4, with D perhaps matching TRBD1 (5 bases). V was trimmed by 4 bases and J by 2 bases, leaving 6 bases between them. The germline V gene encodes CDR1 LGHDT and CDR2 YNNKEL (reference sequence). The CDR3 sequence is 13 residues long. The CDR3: CASSRQTKNIQYF. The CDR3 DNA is TGTGCCAGCAGCCGACAGACCAAAAACATTCAGTACTTC.

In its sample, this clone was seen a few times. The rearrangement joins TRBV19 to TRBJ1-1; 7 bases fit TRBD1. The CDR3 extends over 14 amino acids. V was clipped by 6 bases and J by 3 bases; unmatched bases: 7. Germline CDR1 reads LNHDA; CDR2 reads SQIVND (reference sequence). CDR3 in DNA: TGTGCCAGTAGGAACAGGGGTGGGTACACTGAAGCTTTCTTT. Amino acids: CASRNRGGYTEAFF.

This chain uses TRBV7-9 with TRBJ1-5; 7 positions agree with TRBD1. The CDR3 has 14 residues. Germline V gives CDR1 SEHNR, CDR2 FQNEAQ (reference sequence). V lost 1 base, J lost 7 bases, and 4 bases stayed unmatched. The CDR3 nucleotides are TGTGCCAGCAGCTTAGGTCAGGGGGGGCAGCCCCAGCATTTT. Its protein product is CASSLGQGGQPQHF.

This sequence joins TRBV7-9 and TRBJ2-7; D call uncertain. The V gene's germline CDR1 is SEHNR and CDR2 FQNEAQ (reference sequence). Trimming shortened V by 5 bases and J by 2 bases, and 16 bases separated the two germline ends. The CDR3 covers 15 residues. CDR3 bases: TGTGCCAGCAGCCGACGTGAACTGAATACCTACGAGCAGTACTTC. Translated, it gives CASSRRELNTYEQYF.

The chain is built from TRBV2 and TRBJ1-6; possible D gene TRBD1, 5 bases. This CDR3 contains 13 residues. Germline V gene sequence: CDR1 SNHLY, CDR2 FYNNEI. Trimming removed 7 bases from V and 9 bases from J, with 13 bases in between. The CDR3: CASTPGGGSPLHF. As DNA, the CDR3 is TGTGCCAGCACCCCGGGGGGGGGTTCACCCCTCCACTTT.

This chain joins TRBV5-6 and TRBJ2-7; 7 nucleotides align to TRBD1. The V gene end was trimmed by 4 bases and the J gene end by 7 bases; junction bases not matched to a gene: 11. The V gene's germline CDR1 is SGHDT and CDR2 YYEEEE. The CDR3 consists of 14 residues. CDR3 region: CASSSRTGPGEQYF. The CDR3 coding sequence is TGTGCCAGCAGCAGCCGGACAGGCCCGGGGGAGCAGTACTTC.

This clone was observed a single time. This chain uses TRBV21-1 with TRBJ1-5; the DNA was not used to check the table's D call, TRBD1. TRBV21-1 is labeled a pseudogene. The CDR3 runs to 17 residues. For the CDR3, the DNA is TGTGCCAGCACCCGCCCACCCACAGTATATAGCAATCAGCCCCAGCATTTT. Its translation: CASTRPPTVYSNQPQHF.

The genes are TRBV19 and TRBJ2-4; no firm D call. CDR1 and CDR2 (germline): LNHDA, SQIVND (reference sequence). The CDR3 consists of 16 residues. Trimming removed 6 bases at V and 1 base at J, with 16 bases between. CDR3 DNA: TGTGCCAGTAGGGGGAACAGAAATGGGGCCAAAAACATTCAGTACTTC. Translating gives CASRGNRNGAKNIQYF.

The CDR3 DNA is TGTGCCAGCTCACCAAGGACAGGGGAAAACACTGAAGCTTTCTTT. Its protein product is CASSPRTGENTEAFF. This rearrangement joins TRBV18 to TRBJ1-1; 9 bases are a match to TRBD1. J lost 2 bases, V lost 2 bases, and 3 bases had no gene match. Germline V lookup: CDR1 KGHSH, CDR2 LQKENI. The CDR3 runs to 15 residues. Drawing the rest from reference TRBV18 and TRBJ1-1, the complete variable domain is NAGVMQNPRHLVRRRGQEARLRCSPMKGHSHVYWYRQLPEEGLKFMVYLQKENIIDESGMPKERFSAEFPKEGPSILRIQQVVRGDSAAYFCASSPRTGENTEAFFGQGTRLTVV.

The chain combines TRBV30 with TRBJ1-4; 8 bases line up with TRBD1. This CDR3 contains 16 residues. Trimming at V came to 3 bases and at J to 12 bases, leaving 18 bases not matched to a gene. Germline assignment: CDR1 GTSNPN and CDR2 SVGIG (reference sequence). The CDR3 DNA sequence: TGTGCCTGGAGGCCTGACAGGGGCTTAATACATTGGGAACTGTTTTTT. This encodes CAWRPDRGLIHWELFF.

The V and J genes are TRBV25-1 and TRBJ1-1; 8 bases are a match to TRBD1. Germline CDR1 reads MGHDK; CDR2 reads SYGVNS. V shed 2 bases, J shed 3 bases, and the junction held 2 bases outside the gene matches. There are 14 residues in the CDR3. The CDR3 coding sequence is TGTGCCAGCAGTGAAGGGACAGGTTACACTGAAGCTTTCTTT. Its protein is CASSEGTGYTEAFF.

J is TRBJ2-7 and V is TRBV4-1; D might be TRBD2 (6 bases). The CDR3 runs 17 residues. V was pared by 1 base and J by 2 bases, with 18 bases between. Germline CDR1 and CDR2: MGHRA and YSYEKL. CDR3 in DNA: TGCGCCAGCAGCCAAGTATTCCCCCGGGGGTTCACCTACGAGCAGTACTTC. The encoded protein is CASSQVFPRGFTYEQYF.

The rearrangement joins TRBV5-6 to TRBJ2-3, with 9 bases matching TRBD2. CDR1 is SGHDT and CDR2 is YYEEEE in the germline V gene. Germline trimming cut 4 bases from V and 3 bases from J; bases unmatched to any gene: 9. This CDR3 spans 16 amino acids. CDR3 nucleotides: TGTGCCAGCAGCCGCCTGGCTAGCGGGGATACAGATACGCAGTATTTT. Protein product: CASSRLASGDTDTQYF.

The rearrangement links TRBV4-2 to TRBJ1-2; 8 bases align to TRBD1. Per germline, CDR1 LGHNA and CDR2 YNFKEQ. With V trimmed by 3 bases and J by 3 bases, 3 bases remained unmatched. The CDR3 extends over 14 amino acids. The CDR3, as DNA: TGTGCCAGCAGCCAGGACAGGGCGGACTATGGCTACACCTTC. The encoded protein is CASSQDRADYGYTF.

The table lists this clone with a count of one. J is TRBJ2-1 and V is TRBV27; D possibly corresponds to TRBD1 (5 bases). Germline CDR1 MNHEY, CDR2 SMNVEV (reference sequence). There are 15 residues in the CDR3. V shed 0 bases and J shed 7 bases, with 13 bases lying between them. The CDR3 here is CASSLSSYRTNEQFF. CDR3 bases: TGTGCCAGCAGTTTATCAAGCTACAGGACGAATGAGCAGTTCTTC.

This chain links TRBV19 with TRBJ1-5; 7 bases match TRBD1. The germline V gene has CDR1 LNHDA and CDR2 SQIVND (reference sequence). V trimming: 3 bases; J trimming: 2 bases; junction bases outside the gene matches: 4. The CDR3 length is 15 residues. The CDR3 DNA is TGTGCCAGTAGTATCATTGACAGGGGCAATCAGCCCCAGCATTTT. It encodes CASSIIDRGNQPQHF. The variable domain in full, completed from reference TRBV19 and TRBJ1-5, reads DGGITQSPKYLFRKEGQNVTLSCEQNLNHDAMYWYRQDPGQGLRLIYYSQIVNDFQKGDIAEGYSVSREKKESFPLTVTSAQKNPTAFYLCASSIIDRGNQPQHFGDGTRLSIL.

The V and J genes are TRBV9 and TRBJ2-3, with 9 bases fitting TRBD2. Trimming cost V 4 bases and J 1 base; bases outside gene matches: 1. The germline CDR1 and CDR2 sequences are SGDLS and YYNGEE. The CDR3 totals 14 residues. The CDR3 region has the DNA TGTGCCAGCAGCAGGACTAGCGGCACAGATACGCAGTATTTT. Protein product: CASSRTSGTDTQYF.

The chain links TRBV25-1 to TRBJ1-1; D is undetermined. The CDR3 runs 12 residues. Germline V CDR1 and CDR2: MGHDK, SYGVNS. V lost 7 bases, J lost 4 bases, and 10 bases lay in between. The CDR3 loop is CASTRRGTEAFF. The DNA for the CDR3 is TGTGCCAGCACCAGGAGAGGCACTGAAGCTTTCTTT.

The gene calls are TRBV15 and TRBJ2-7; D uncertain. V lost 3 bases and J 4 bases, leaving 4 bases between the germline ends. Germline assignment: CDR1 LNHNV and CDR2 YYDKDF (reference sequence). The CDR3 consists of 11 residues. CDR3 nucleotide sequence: TGTGCCACCAGCAGTTATTACGAGCAGTACTTC. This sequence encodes CATSSYYEQYF.

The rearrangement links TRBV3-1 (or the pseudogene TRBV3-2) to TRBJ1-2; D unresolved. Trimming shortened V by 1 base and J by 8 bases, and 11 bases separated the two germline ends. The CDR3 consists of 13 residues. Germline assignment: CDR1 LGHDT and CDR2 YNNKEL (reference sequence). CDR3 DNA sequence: TGTGCCAGCAGCCAAGTAGTGGGGAGAGGCTACACCTTC. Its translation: CASSQVVGRGYTF.

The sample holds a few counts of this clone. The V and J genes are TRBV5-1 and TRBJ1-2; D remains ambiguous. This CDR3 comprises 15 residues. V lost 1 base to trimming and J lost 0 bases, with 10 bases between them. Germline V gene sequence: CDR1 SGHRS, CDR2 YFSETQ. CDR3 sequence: CASSLTGRANYGYTF. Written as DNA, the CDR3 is TGCGCCAGCAGCTTGACCGGGAGAGCTAACTATGGCTACACCTTC.

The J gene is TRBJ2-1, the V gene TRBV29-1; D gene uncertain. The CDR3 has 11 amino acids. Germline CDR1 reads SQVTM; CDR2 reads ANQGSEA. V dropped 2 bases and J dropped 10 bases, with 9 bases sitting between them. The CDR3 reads CSVELMGEQFF. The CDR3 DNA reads TGCAGCGTTGAATTAATGGGGGAGCAGTTCTTC.

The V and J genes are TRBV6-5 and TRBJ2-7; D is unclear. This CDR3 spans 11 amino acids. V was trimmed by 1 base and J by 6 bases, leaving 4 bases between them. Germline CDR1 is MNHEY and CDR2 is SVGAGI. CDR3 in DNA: TGTGCCAGCAGTTACTGGGGCGAGCAGTACTTC. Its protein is CASSYWGEQYF.

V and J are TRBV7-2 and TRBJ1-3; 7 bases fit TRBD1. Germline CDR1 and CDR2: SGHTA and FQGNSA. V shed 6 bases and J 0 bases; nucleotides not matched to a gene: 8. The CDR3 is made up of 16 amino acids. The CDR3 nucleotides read TGTGCCAGCAGTTCCACGACAGGGATCTCTGGAAACACCATATATTTT. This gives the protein CASSSTTGISGNTIYF.

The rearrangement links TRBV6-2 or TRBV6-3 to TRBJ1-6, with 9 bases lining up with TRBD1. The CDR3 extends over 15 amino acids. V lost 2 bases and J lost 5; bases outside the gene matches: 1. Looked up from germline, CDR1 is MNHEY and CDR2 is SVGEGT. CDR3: CASSYGTGNNSPLHF. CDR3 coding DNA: TGTGCCAGCAGTTACGGGACAGGGAATAATTCACCCCTCCACTTT.

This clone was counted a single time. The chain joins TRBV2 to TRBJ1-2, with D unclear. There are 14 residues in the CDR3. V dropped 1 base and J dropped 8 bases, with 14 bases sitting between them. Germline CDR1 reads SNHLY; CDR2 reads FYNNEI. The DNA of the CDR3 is TGTGCCAGCAGTGAAGGTGGTCGGAGGGAAGGCTACACCTTC. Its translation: CASSEGGRREGYTF. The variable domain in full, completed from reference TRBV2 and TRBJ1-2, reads EPEVTQTPSHQVTQMGQEVILRCVPISNHLYFYWYRQILGQKVEFLVSFYNNEISEKSEIFDDQFSVERPDGSNFTLKIRSTKLEDSAMYFCASSEGGRREGYTFGSGTRLTVV.

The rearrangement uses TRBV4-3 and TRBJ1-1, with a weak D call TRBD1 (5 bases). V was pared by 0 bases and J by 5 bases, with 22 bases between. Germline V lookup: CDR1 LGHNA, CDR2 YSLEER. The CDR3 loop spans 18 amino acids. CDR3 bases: TGCGCCAGCAGCCAAGATTGGTTGCCGGGGGAGGAGGGTACTGAAGCTTTCTTT. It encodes CASSQDWLPGEEGTEAFF.